Sequencing of this T cell receptor beta chain was carried out in a study of CD8+CD57+ T cells in acquired aplastic anemia. For the study at large: Sorted CD4+ and CD8+ cells yielded roughly 3.5 ug of DNA on average.

The template used for profiling TCR beta VDJ and CDR3 was genomic DNA. Each CDR3 protein is one row after TCRdb ran MiXCR on the reads. Seen here are over 250,000 distinct CDR3 sequences, roughly 53% observed once, and the top ten hold 1% to 1.5%. CD8+CD57+ cell expansion, shown by flow cytometry, had occurred in the patients selected for sequencing. The enrolled patients all had severe acquired aplastic anemia. Blood came from patients not yet given any therapy. The CDR3 has 11 amino acids. In germline, CDR1 is SEHNR, CDR2 FQNEAQ (reference sequence). The gene calls are TRBV7-9 and TRBJ2-7, with D unclear. The J call may be incorrect, as the DNA end agrees better with TRBJ2-1. The sequenced sample consisted of sorted CD4+, CD8+, or CD8+CD57+ T cells (not recorded which) from PBMCs. The receptor's source is a human donor with aplastic anemia. The CDR3 sequence is CASSPRHEQFF. CDR3 DNA: TGTGCCAGCAGCCCGAGGCATGAGCAGTTCTTC.